This TCR beta chain stems from a study of blood T cell repertoires in COVID-19. The wider study: COVID-19 samples, acute and convalescent, were from the United States, Italy and Spain. PBMCs, B-cell-depleted T cells, or T cells were the source of the cDNA or gDNA that made up the material.

This CDR3 region has 13 residues. Germline V lookup: CDR1 MNHEY, CDR2 SMNVEV (reference sequence). The V end lost 5 bases, the J end lost 4 bases, and 9 bases lay between the germline ends. In the original workflow: Amplification of reference gene primers provided the estimated nucleated cell counts. TCRdb's copy holds only in-frame clones and misses some; the assay was immunoSEQ multiplex PCR. The V and J calls and clone size are taken from that table; D and trimming were inferred from the DNA. This table has tens of thousands of clones, about four fifths appearing once. This chain joins TRBV27 and TRBJ1-5; unclear D gene. The receptor's source is a man aged 45-65 years with active COVID-19. Sequenced input: peripheral blood. CDR3 coding DNA: TGTGCCAGCAGTGAGGTAGTGAATCAGCCCCAGCATTTT. As protein: CASSEVVNQPQHF.